This T cell receptor beta chain was sequenced during a study of T cell changes during pregnancy in multiple sclerosis. This clone occurred once. A junction end diverges from the germline sequence, so it may reflect a read error. Some clones are missing from TCRdb's copy, which holds only in-frame ones; the method was immunoSEQ multiplex PCR. This table holds tens of thousands of clones, 90% found once. The TCR originated in a female donor with multiple sclerosis, enrolled in a pregnancy study. The specimen was CD8+ T cells from peripheral blood mononuclear cells, collected in the second trimester of pregnancy.

The CDR3 DNA sequence: TGTGCCAGCAGCCTAGGGGACAGGGGACGAGGACTAGCGGGAATAAATGCCTACGAGCAGTACTTC. It is translated as CASSLGDRGRGLAGINAYEQYF. The chain couples TRBV13 to TRBJ2-7, with TRBD2 matching over 12 bases. From germline, CDR1 is PRHDT and CDR2 FYEKMQ (reference sequence). This CDR3 spans 22 amino acids.